A single sample is the source of the 8 T cell receptor beta chains below, sequenced in a study of T cells in Graves' hyperthyroidism and ophthalmopathy. The CDR3 regions of TCR beta were amplified from RNA transcripts. TCR CDR3 regions were first amplified by RT-PCR with HTBI primers. TCRdb analysed the multiplex PCR reads with MiXCR anew, one entry per CDR3 protein. The repertoire holds hundreds of thousands of distinct CDR3 sequences, with roughly an eighth as singletons. The sample consisted of blood. These TCRs come from a man in his fifties with Graves' ophthalmopathy.

The V call is TRBV4-1, the J call TRBJ1-6; D might be TRBD1 (6 bases). This CDR3 has 17 residues. CDR1 and CDR2 from the germline V gene are MGHRA and YSYEKL. The V end lost 0 bases, the J end lost 6 bases, and 15 bases lay between the germline ends. This CDR3 is CASSQDSGQMFNSPLHF. CDR3 in DNA: TGCGCCAGCAGCCAAGATAGTGGACAGATGTTTAATTCACCCCTCCACTTT.

In this sample, this clonotype turned up a few times. The genes are TRBV14 and TRBJ1-2; TRBD1 aligns across 7 bases. The V gene's germline CDR1 is SGHDN and CDR2 FVKESK. V trimming: 4 bases; J trimming: 7 bases; junction bases outside the gene matches: 6. This CDR3 has 13 amino acids. CDR3 region: CASSRRSGGGYTF. Here the CDR3 DNA reads TGTGCCAGCAGCCGGCGGTCAGGGGGTGGCTACACCTTC.

The chain is built from TRBV6-2 or TRBV6-3 and TRBJ1-3; D possibly corresponds to TRBD1 (6 bases). Germline assignment: CDR1 MNHEY and CDR2 SVGEGT. CDR3 length equals 13 residues. V was pared by 5 bases and J by 4 bases, with 9 bases between. This CDR3 reads CASSTGLGNTIYF. The CDR3 coding sequence is TGTGCCAGCAGTACAGGGCTGGGAAACACCATATATTTT.

The chain uses TRBV20-1 and TRBJ1-3, with D unclear. CDR3 length equals 15 residues. Germline loops: CDR1 DFQATT, CDR2 SNEGSKA (reference sequence). Deletions cut 5 bases from V and 0 bases from J, with 14 bases between. CDR3 in DNA: TGCAGTGCTCGCCCCTCTGGCAGCTCTGGAAACACCATATATTTT. Amino acids: CSARPSGSSGNTIYF.

This clonotype has ten or more counts. The rearrangement uses TRBV20-1 and TRBJ2-7; no definite D call. The germline V gene has CDR1 DFQATT and CDR2 SNEGSKA (reference sequence). V was trimmed by 6 bases and J by 6 bases, leaving 15 bases between them. The CDR3 length is 12 residues. DNA of the CDR3: TGCAGTGCAGCGATAGGGTCGGCCGAGCAGTACTTC. Amino acid sequence: CSAAIGSAEQYF.

At least ten counts were recorded for this clonotype. The chain is built from TRBV3-1 and TRBJ1-2; a weak D match, TRBD1 (6 bases). Germline V gene data show CDR1 as LGHDT and CDR2 as YNNKEL (reference sequence). CDR3 length: 13 amino acids. V lost 4 bases and J lost 5, with 11 bases in between. The CDR3: CASSLQGQYGYTF. For the CDR3, the DNA is TGTGCCAGCAGCCTACAGGGCCAGTATGGCTACACCTTC.

This clonotype was counted between two and nine times. The chain recombines TRBV29-1 with TRBJ1-1, with D maybe TRBD1 (6 bases). V was trimmed by 5 bases and J by 1 base, leaving 8 bases between them. Germline CDR1 reads SQVTM; CDR2 reads ANQGSEA. CDR3 length: 12 residues. The CDR3 bases are TGCAGCGTTCAGGGGCGGAACACTGAAGCTTTCTTT. Amino acids: CSVQGRNTEAFF. The full variable domain, in which reference TRBV29-1 and TRBJ1-1 provide the parts outside the CDR3, is SAVISQKPSRDICQRGTSLTIQCQVDSQVTMMFWYRQQPGQSLTLIATANQGSEATYESGFVIDKFPISRPNLTFSTLTVSNMSPEDSSIYLCSVQGRNTEAFFGQGTRLTVV.

This chain uses TRBV11-3 with TRBJ2-2, with TRBD2 identical over 11 bases. Germline CDR1 is SGHNT and CDR2 is YENEEA. The CDR3 spans 16 residues. Trimming removed 5 bases from V and 5 bases from J; junction bases left unmatched: 7. The CDR3 sequence: CASSPLAGGRTGELFF. DNA of the CDR3: TGTGCCAGCAGCCCTCTAGCGGGAGGAAGGACCGGGGAGCTGTTTTTT.